This T cell receptor (beta chain) emerged from a study of cytomegalovirus exposure and HLA in healthy donors. Study conclusions and caveats: Later analysis found that TCR beta chains associated with HLA were more clonally expanded than other, equally common chains. Across donors, most TCRs were seen rarely, yet some public ones were widespread.

Only a few counts were recorded for this clone. Its antigen is undetermined. The PCR was carried out with 60 Vbeta primers and 13 Jbeta primers. Produced via immunoSEQ multiplex PCR; TCRdb's table is partial and in-frame only. The sample shows under 250,000 clones, approximately 78% of them seen only once. The germline V gene encodes CDR1 LNHDA and CDR2 SQIVND (reference sequence). J gave up 0 bases and V 3 bases, and 3 bases lay outside the gene matches. The CDR3 extends over 15 amino acids. Sequenced input: PBMCs. The chain recombines TRBV19 with TRBJ1-2, with TRBD1 identical over 8 bases. This sequence was found in a woman in her thirties or forties in good health and CMV-seronegative. Written as DNA, the CDR3 is TGTGCCAGTAGTATTGACAGGGGAGCTAACTATGGCTACACCTTC. Translated, it gives CASSIDRGANYGYTF.